This entry concerns a single TCR beta chain. Every participating donor contributed about 10 milliliters of peripheral blood through a draw. Every sample gave at least 5 micrograms of total RNA when it was extracted. Primed by a sample-barcoded 5' primer and a J-beta primer mix, a second PCR proceeded for roughly 6 to 12 cycles. TCRdb reprocessed the 5' RACE reads with MiXCR, giving one entry per CDR3 protein. The table has some 800,000 distinct CDR3 sequences, around 43% seen once. V was pared by 7 bases and J by 7 bases, with 16 bases between. The CDR3 is made up of 13 amino acids. Germline CDR1 and CDR2: SEHNR and FQNEAQ (reference sequence). The data stem from a study of blood T cells in healthy people across ages. Across the study: Capture by template switching was about one barcoded beta molecule per two T cells.

The chain recombines TRBV7-9 with TRBJ1-1; D possibly corresponds to TRBD1 (5 bases). Sequences were obtained from blood. The TCR was taken from a man aged 60-69 years in good health. CDR3 coding DNA: TGTGCCAGCAATCCCCTGACAGAAAATGAAGCTTTCTTT. Its protein product is CASNPLTENEAFF.